This T cell receptor (beta chain) was captured in a study of blood T cell repertoires in COVID-19. Some clones are missing from TCRdb's copy, which holds only in-frame ones; the method was immunoSEQ multiplex PCR. The sample shows 100,000 to 150,000 clones, around 81% of them seen only once. V gave up 5 bases and J gave up 0 bases; unmatched junction bases: 10. Germline values: CDR1 MNHNY, CDR2 SVGAGI (reference sequence). The length of the CDR3 is 17 residues. Sequencing input: peripheral blood. The source of this sequence is a man between 60 and 70 years old with acute or convalescent COVID-19. The rearrangement joins TRBV6-6 to TRBJ2-1, with 7 bases lining up with TRBD1. In DNA, the CDR3 is TGTGCCAGCAGTCTTAGACAGGGCGCCTTCTCCTACAATGAGCAGTTCTTC. It translates to CASSLRQGAFSYNEQFF.